The clone carrying this T cell receptor (beta chain) is a singleton in its sample. These data are taken from a study of blood T cell repertoires in COVID-19. Study in general: COVID-19 samples from acute and convalescent phases originated in the United States, Italy and Spain. Nucleic acid was either cDNA or gDNA, and it came from T cells, B-cell-depleted T cells, or PBMCs.

One Seattle source followed patients from active infection through their disease course. This CDR3 spans 16 amino acids. CDR1 is SGHTA, CDR2 FQGNSA, per germline. V was trimmed by 1 base and J by 1 base, leaving 11 bases between them. Source study methods: Reference gene primer amplification gave estimated nucleated cell counts. Produced via immunoSEQ multiplex PCR; TCRdb's table is partial and in-frame only. V, J and clone size derive from that table, while D and trimming were established from the DNA sequence. The profile shows about 200,000 clones, about 85% of them singletons. The sequenced sample was peripheral blood. This receptor was identified in a woman between 45 and 60 years old with COVID-19, enrolled during active disease. This rearrangement joins TRBV7-2 to TRBJ1-3; D unclear. The CDR3 DNA is TGTGCCAGCAGCTTAGGGGTGCGGGGTTCTGGAAACACCATATATTTT. This encodes CASSLGVRGSGNTIYF.